The 5 T cell receptor beta chains listed next were all sequenced from one sample in a study of control samples from healthy donors and cancer patients. Data came from immunoSEQ multiplex PCR; TCRdb stores just in-frame clones and leaves some out. The table includes over 150,000 clones, 85% to 95% detected once. Sequenced sample: blood. The receptors come from a man aged 40-55 years in good health.

This clone is a singleton in its sample. The chain is built from TRBV24-1 and TRBJ2-2; the match to TRBD1 covers 8 bases. Germline CDR1 and CDR2: KGHDR and SFDVKD. J lost 4 bases, V lost 5 bases, and 2 bases had no gene match. The CDR3 totals 14 residues. As DNA, the CDR3 is TGTGCCACCAGTGGACAGGGGACCACCGGGGAGCTGTTTTTT. Amino acids: CATSGQGTTGELFF.

The rearrangement joins TRBV7-2 to TRBJ1-4; D is undetermined. Germline CDR1 reads SGHTA; CDR2 reads FQGNSA. The CDR3 loop spans 13 amino acids. Trimming cost V 2 bases and J 6 bases, with 7 bases left between them. In DNA form, the CDR3 reads TGTGCCAGCAGCTTAATTGCGGATGAAAAACTGTTTTTT. The encoded protein is CASSLIADEKLFF.

V usage is TRBV7-7 and J usage is TRBJ2-2, with D possibly being TRBD2 (6 bases). V lost 5 bases, J lost 7 bases, and 20 bases lay in between. The CDR3 sequence is 16 residues long. CDR1 and CDR2 from the germline V gene are SSHAT and FNYEAQ (reference sequence). In nucleotides, the CDR3 is TGTGCCAGCAGCGCCGGGACTGGAGACTTGGTCGGGGAGCTGTTTTTT. Protein sequence: CASSAGTGDLVGELFF.

This chain joins TRBV24-1 and TRBJ1-5; D perhaps matches TRBD1 (5 bases). The CDR3 sequence is 14 residues long. The V end was cut by 5 bases, the J end by 6 bases, with 13 bases between. Germline CDR1 reads KGHDR; CDR2 reads SFDVKD. CDR3 protein: CATSAGAGVQPQHF. The DNA of the CDR3 is TGTGCCACCAGTGCTGGGGCAGGAGTTCAGCCCCAGCATTTT.

This sequence joins TRBV5-5 and TRBJ2-7; D gene ambiguous. The CDR3 spans 12 residues. The germline CDR1 and CDR2 sequences are SGHKS and YYEKEE (reference sequence). Trimming removed 4 bases from V and 2 bases from J, with 7 bases in between. The CDR3: CASSPKPYEQYF. The CDR3 region has the DNA TGTGCCAGCAGCCCTAAACCCTACGAGCAGTACTTC.